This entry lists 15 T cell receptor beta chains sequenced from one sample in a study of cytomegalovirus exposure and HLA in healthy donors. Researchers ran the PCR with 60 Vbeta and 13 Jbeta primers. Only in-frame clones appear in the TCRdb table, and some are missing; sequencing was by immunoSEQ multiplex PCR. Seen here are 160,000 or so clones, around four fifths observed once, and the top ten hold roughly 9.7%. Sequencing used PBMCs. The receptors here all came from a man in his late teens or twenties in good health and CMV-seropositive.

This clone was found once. CDR3 region: CASSQVRYQPQHF. DNA of the CDR3: TGCGCCAGCAGCCAAGTCAGGTATCAGCCCCAGCATTTT. V usage is TRBV4-3 and J usage is TRBJ1-5; D unclear. The CDR3 runs 13 residues. Germline V gene sequence: CDR1 LGHNA, CDR2 YSLEER. Between the trimmed V and J ends, which lost 1 base and 5 bases, there was a span of 6 bases.

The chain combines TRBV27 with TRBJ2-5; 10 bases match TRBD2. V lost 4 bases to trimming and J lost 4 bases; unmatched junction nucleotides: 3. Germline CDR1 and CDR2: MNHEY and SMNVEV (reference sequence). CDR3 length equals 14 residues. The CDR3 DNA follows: TGTGCCAGCAGTTCCCGACTAGCGGGAGAGACCCAGTACTTC. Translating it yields CASSSRLAGETQYF.

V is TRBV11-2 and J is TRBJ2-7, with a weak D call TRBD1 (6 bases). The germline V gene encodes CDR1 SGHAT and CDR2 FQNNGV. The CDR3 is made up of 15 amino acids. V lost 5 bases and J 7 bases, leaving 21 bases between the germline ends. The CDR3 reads CASSPRQDPLREQYF. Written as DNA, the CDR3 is TGTGCCAGCAGCCCGAGACAGGACCCCCTAAGGGAGCAGTACTTC.

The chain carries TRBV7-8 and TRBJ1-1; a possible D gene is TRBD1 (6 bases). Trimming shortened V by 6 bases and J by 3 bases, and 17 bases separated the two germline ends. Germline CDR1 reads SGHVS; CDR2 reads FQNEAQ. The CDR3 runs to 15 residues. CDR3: CASRFEAGADTEAFF. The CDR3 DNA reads TGTGCCAGCAGGTTTGAAGCGGGGGCGGACACTGAAGCTTTCTTT. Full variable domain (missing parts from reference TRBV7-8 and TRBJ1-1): GAGVSQSPRYKVAKRGQDVALRCDPISGHVSLFWYQQALGQGPEFLTYFQNEAQLDKSGLPSDRFFAERPEGSVSTLKIQRTQQEDSAVYLCASRFEAGADTEAFFGQGTRLTVV.

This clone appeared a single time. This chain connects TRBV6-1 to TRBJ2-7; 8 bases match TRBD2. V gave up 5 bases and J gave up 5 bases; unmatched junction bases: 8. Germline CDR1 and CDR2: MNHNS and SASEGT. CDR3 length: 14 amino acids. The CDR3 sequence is CASSPSGSGNEQYF. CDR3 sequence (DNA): TGTGCCAGCAGTCCCAGCGGGAGCGGGAACGAGCAGTACTTC.

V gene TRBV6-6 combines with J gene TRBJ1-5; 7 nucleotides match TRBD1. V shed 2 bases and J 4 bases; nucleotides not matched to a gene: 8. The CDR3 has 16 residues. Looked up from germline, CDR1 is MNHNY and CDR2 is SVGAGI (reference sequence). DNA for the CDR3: TGTGCCAGCAGTTACATGCCCGGACAGGATAATCAGCCCCAGCATTTT. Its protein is CASSYMPGQDNQPQHF.

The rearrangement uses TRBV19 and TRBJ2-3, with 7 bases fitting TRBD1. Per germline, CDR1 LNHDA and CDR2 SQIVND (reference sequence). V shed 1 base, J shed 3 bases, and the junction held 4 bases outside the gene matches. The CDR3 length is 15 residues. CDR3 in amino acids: CASSIGYRGTDTQYF. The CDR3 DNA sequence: TGTGCCAGTAGTATAGGTTACAGGGGTACAGATACGCAGTATTTT.

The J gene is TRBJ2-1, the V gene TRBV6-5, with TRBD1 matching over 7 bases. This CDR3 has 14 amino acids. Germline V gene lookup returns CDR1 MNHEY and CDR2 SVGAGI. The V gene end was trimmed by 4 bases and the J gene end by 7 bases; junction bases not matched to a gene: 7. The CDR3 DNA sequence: TGTGCCAGCAGTTCTATGACACAGGGGAATGAGCAGTTCTTC. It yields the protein CASSSMTQGNEQFF.

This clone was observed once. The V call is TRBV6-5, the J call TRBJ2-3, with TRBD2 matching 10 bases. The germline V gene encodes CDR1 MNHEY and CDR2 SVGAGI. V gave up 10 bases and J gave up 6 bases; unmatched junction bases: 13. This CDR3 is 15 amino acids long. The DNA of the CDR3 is TGTGCCATCTCTCAAAGCGGGAGGGCATCGGATACGCAGTATTTT. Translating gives CAISQSGRASDTQYF.

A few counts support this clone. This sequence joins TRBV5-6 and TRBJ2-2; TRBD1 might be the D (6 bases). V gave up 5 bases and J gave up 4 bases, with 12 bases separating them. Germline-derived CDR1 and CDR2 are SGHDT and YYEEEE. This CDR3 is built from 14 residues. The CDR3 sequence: CASSRQVLTGELFF. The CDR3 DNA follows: TGTGCCAGCAGTAGACAGGTACTCACCGGGGAGCTGTTTTTT.

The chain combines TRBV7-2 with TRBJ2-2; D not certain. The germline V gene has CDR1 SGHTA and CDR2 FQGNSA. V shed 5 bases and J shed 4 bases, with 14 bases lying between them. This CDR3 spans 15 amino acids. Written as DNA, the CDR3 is TGTGCCAGCAGCCCCCAATTGGCTGGCACCGGGGAGCTGTTTTTT. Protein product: CASSPQLAGTGELFF.

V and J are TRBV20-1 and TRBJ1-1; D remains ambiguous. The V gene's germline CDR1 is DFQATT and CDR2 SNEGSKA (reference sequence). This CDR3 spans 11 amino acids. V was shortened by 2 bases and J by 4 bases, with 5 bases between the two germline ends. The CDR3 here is CSARSGTEAFF. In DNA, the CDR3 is TGCAGTGCTAGATCCGGCACTGAAGCTTTCTTT.

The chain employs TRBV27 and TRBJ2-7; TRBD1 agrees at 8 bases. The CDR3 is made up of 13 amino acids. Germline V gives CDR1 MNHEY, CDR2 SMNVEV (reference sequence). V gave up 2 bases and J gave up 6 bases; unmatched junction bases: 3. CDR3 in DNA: TGTGCCAGCAGTTTACCAGGGGGCGGCGAGCAGTACTTC. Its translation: CASSLPGGGEQYF.

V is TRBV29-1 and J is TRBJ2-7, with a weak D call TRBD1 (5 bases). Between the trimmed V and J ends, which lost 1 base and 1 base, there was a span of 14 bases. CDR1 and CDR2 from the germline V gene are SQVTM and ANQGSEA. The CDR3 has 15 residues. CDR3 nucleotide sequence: TGCAGCGTTGAAGGGTTGTTAGGGGCGTCCTACGAGCAGTACTTC. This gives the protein CSVEGLLGASYEQYF.

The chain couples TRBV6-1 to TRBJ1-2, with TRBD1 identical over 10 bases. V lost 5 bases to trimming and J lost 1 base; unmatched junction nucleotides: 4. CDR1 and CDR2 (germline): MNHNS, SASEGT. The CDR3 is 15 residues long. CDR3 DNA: TGTGCCAGCAGTCAGACAGGGGGCTTTAACTATGGCTACACCTTC. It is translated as CASSQTGGFNYGYTF.